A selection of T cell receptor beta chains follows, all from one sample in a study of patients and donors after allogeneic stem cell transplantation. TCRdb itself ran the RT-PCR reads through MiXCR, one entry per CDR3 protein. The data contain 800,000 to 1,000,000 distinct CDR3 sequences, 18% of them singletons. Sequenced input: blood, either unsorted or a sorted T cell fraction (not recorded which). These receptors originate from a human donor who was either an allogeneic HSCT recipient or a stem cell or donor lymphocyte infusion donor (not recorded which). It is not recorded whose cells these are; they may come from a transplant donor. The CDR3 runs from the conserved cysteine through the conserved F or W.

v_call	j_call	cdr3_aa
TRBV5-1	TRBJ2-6	CASSFRGGPSSGANVLTF
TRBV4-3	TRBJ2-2	CASSQDLSGGATGELFF
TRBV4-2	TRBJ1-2	CASSQEQSERNYGYTF
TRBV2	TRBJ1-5	CASSEGQGASQPQHF
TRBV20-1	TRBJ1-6	CSARQGPRRRNSPLHF
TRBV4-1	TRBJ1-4	CASSHRTANEKLFF
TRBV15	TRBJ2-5	CATSRVTKQETQYF
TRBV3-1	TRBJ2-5	CASSDLAGGGGRETQYF
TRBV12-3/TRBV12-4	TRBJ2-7	CASSTMNGNYEQYF
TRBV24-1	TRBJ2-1	CATSDLGPWKSSYNEQFF
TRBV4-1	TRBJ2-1	CASSQGIHNEQFF
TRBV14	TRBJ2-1	CASSQVPSEQFF
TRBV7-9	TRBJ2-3	CASSQPRLRSSTDTQYF
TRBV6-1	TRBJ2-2	CASRRRTSGAKGTGELFF
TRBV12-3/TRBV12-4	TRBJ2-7	CASSLATSGRAYEQYF
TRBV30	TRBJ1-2	CAWSHVQGERILF